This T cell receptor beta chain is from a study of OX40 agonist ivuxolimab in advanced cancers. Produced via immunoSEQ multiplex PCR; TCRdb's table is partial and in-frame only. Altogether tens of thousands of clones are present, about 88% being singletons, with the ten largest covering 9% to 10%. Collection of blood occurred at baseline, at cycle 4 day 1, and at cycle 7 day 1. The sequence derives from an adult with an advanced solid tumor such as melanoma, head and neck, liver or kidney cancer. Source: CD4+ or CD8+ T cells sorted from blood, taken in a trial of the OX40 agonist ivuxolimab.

CDR3 DNA sequence: TGTGCCAGCTCACCATACCCGGGAGAGACCCAGTACTTC. Protein: CASSPYPGETQYF. This chain links TRBV18 with TRBJ2-5; D remains unclear. Germline V CDR1 and CDR2: KGHSH, LQKENI. Trimming shortened V by 2 bases and J by 4 bases, and 8 bases separated the two germline ends. The CDR3 spans 13 residues.